The 13 T cell receptor beta chains listed next were all sequenced from one sample in a study of T cells in localized non-small cell lung cancer. This table comes from immunoSEQ multiplex PCR, and its TCRdb copy is limited to in-frame clones, with some not included. The sample has 25,000 to 30,000 clones, 85% to 95% seen once. The sample here was peripheral blood, taken before any cancer treatment. Receptor source: a female donor older than 55 with stage I lung adenocarcinoma.

The chain carries TRBV6-5 and TRBJ1-2, with TRBD1 as a possible D gene (5 bases). Trimming removed 2 bases from V and 0 bases from J, with 10 bases in between. The length of the CDR3 is 15 residues. The V gene's germline CDR1 is MNHEY and CDR2 SVGAGI. CDR3 DNA: TGTGCCAGCAGTTACGAGAGGGGCGCTAACTATGGCTACACCTTC. It translates to CASSYERGANYGYTF.

The chain has TRBV5-6 and TRBJ1-2, with TRBD1 matching 7 bases. V was pared by 0 bases and J by 8 bases, with 7 bases of the junction left unmatched. Germline V gives CDR1 SGHDT, CDR2 YYEEEE. The CDR3 is 14 amino acids. The CDR3 region is CASSLDRDSQGYTF. DNA of the CDR3: TGTGCCAGCAGCTTGGACCGGGACAGCCAGGGCTACACCTTC.

The chain couples TRBV4-2 to TRBJ1-3, with D unclear. The CDR3 runs 17 residues. Trimming cost V 0 bases and J 0 bases, with 12 bases left between them. Per the germline V gene, CDR1 is LGHNA and CDR2 is YNFKEQ. Here the CDR3 reads CASSQDLMDTSGNTIYF. DNA of the CDR3: TGTGCCAGCAGCCAAGATCTAATGGATACCTCTGGAAACACCATATATTTT.

This chain joins TRBV6-6 and TRBJ1-2, with no clear D. The length of the CDR3 is 12 residues. CDR1 and CDR2 (germline): MNHNY, SVGAGI (reference sequence). Trimming stripped 2 bases from V and 8 bases from J, with 9 bases between. The CDR3 reads CASSYGQSGYTF. CDR3 nucleotide sequence: TGTGCCAGCAGTTACGGCCAATCGGGCTACACCTTC.

CDR3 sequence: CASSLLPGQGGGYTF. Written as DNA, the CDR3 is TGCGCCAGCAGCTTACTCCCGGGACAGGGCGGAGGCTACACCTTC. This chain connects TRBV5-1 to TRBJ1-2; 9 positions match TRBD1. The V and J ends lost 2 bases and 8 bases, in that order; junction bases with no gene match: 10. Per the germline V gene, CDR1 is SGHRS and CDR2 is YFSETQ. The CDR3 totals 15 residues.

The V and J genes are TRBV27 and TRBJ1-2; 8 bases agree with TRBD1. Germline trimming cut 1 base from V and 5 bases from J; bases unmatched to any gene: 9. CDR1 MNHEY and CDR2 SMNVEV come from the germline V gene (reference sequence). The CDR3 is 16 residues long. The CDR3 reads CASSLFRGQGGYGYTF. The CDR3 bases are TGTGCCAGCAGTTTATTTCGCGGACAGGGAGGGTATGGCTACACCTTC.

The chain is built from TRBV5-1 and TRBJ2-1; D is tentatively TRBD1 or TRBD2 (6 bases each). Trimming shortened V by 3 bases and J by 3 bases, and 16 bases separated the two germline ends. This CDR3 spans 16 amino acids. Per the germline V gene, CDR1 is SGHRS and CDR2 is YFSETQ. Written as DNA, the CDR3 is TGCGCCAGCAGCTCGCGCTCGGGGGCCAACTACAATGAGCAGTTCTTC. This gives the protein CASSSRSGANYNEQFF.

The sample holds a few counts of this clone. The chain couples TRBV6-5 to TRBJ2-1, with D hard to call. V lost 7 bases to trimming and J lost 7 bases, with 11 bases between them. From germline, CDR1 is MNHEY and CDR2 SVGAGI. The CDR3 is made up of 12 amino acids. CDR3 nucleotide sequence: TGTGCCAGCACCGGGTGGCGGAATGAGCAGTTCTTC. Protein sequence: CASTGWRNEQFF.

The CDR3 spells CASSRRTGESLGTEAFF. CDR3 DNA sequence: TGTGCCAGCTCGCGCCGGACAGGGGAAAGTCTCGGCACTGAAGCTTTCTTT. The V call is TRBV18, the J call TRBJ1-1; TRBD1 matches at 9 bases. Germline V gene lookup returns CDR1 KGHSH and CDR2 LQKENI. V trimming: 6 bases; J trimming: 4 bases; junction bases outside the gene matches: 15. The CDR3 is 17 amino acids.

The genes are TRBV2 and TRBJ2-3; maybe TRBD2 (5 bases). Germline assignment: CDR1 SNHLY and CDR2 FYNNEI. CDR3 length: 13 amino acids. V was shortened by 8 bases and J by 1 base, with 10 bases between the two germline ends. For the CDR3, the DNA is TGTGCCAGCGGAGTGGAGGGCACAGATACGCAGTATTTT. Amino acids: CASGVEGTDTQYF.

The chain combines TRBV19 with TRBJ2-5; 8 bases align to TRBD2. Germline CDR1 reads LNHDA; CDR2 reads SQIVND (reference sequence). The CDR3 has 16 amino acids. Trimming cost V 8 bases and J 5 bases; bases outside gene matches: 16. CDR3 sequence: CASASGSGARGETQYF. Written as DNA, the CDR3 is TGTGCCAGTGCCTCGGGTAGCGGGGCCCGTGGGGAGACCCAGTACTTC.

The chain carries TRBV5-1 and TRBJ1-1; weak D call: TRBD1 (6 bases). CDR3 size: 17 residues. Trimming cost V 0 bases and J 7 bases, with 22 bases left between them. Germline CDR1 reads SGHRS; CDR2 reads YFSETQ. CDR3: CASSLAGGARRNSEAFF. CDR3 bases: TGCGCCAGCAGCTTGGCGGGGGGGGCGCGAAGGAATAGTGAAGCTTTCTTT.

The rearrangement uses TRBV19 and TRBJ1-1; no reliable D call. In germline, CDR1 is LNHDA, CDR2 SQIVND (reference sequence). Trimming cost V 7 bases and J 7 bases, with 13 bases left between them. The CDR3 length is 12 residues. The chain's CDR3 is CASNSRRDEAFF. The CDR3, as DNA: TGTGCCAGTAATTCCCGGCGGGATGAAGCTTTCTTT.